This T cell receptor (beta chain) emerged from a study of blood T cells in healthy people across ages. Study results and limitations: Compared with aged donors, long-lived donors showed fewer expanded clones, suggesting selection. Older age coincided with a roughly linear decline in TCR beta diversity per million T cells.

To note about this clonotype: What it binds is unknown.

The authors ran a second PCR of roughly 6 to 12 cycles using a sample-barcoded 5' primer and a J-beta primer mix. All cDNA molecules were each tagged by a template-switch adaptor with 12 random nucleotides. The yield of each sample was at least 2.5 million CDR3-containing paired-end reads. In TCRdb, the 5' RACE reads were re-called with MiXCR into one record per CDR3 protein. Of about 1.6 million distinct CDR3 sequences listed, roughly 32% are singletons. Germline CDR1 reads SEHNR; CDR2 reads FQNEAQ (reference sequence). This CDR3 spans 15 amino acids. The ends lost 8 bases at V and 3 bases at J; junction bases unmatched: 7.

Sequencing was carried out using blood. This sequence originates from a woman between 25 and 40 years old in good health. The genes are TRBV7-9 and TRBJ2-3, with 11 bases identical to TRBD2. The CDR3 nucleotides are TGTGCCAGCGGCAGACTAGCGGGAATAACAGATACGCAGTATTTT. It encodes CASGRLAGITDTQYF.